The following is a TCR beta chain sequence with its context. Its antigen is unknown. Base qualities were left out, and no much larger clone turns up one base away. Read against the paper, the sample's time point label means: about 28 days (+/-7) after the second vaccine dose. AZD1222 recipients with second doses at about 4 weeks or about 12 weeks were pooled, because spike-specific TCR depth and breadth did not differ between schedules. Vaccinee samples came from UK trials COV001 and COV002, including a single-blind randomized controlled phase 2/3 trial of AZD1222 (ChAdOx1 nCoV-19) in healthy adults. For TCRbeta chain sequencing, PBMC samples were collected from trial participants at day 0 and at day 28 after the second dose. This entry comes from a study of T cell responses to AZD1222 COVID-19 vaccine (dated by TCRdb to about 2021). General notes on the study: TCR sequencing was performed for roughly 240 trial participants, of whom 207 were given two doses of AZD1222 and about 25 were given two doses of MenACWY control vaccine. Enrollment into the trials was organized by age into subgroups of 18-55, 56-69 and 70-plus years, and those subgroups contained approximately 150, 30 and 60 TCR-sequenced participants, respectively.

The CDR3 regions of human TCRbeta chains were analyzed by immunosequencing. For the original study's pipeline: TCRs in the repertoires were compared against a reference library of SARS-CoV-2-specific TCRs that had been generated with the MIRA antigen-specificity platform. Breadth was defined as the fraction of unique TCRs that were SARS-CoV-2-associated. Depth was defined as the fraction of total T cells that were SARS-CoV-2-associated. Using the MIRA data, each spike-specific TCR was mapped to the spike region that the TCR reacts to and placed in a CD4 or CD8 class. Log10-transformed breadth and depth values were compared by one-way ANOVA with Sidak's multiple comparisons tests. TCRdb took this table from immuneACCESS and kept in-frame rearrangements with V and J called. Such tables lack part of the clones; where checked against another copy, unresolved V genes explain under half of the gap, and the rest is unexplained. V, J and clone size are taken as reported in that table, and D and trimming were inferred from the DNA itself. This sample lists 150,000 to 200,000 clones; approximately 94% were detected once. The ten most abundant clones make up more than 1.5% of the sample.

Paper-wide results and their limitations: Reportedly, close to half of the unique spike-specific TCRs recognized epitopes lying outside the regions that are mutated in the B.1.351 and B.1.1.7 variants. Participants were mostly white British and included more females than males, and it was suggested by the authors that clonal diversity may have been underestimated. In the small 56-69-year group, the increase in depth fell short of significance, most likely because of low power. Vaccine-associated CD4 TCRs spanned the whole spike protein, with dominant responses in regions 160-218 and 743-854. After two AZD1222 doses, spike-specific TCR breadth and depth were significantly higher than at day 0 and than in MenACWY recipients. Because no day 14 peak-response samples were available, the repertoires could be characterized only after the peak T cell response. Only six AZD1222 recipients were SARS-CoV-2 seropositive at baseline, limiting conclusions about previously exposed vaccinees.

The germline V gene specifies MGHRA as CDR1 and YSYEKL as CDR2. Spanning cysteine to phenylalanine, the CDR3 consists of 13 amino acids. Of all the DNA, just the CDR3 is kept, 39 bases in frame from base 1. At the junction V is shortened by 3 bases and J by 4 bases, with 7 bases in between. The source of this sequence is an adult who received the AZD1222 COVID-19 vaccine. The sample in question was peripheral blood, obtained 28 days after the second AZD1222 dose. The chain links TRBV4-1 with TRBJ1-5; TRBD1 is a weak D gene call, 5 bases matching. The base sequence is TGCGCCAGCAGCCAGACAGAGAATCAGCCCCAGCATTTT. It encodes CASSQTENQPQHF.